Listed below are T cell receptor beta chains from one sample, sequenced in a study of T-cell reconstitution after alpha-beta-depleted transplantation in children. TCRdb fed the PCR reads into MiXCR, producing one record per CDR3 protein. This sample yields approximately 150,000 distinct CDR3 sequences, of which around 8.8% are seen a single time; 15% to 20% belongs to the top ten. Sequencing was performed on PBMCs, mostly from graft donor cells, taken 180 days after TCRalphabeta/CD19-depleted stem cell transplant. The receptors here all came from a female patient between 2 and 10 years old who had a stem cell transplant for congenital amegakaryocytic thrombocytopenia, so the T cells may come from the graft donor. The CDR3 runs from the conserved cysteine through the conserved F or W. The D gene is left open where the match is weak. Size values are once, few and many counts, or a class for expanded clones, and some rows have none.

many - TRBJ1-6 TRBV20-1 TGCAGTGCCGAACCCGGGCCCGGGAATTCACCCCTCCACTTT CSAEPGPGNSPLHF
few - TRBJ2-5 TRBV12-3/TRBV12-4 TGTGCCAGCAGCCCCCTATATCGAAGGACGGCCGGGGAGACCCAGTACTTC CASSPLYRRTAGETQYF
- - TRBJ2-7 TRBV28 TGTGCCAGCAGTGATGGAGCAGGGACCTACGAGCAGTACTTC CASSDGAGTYEQYF
many - TRBJ1-2 TRBV28 TGTGCCAGCAGGAGCCCAGCAGGGGTCCAAAACTATGGCTACACCTTC CASRSPAGVQNYGYTF
many TRBD2 TRBJ2-7 TRBV6-1 TGTGCCAGCAGTAATCCCGGGACTAGCGGATACGAGCAGTACTTC CASSNPGTSGYEQYF
many - TRBJ1-5 TRBV12-3/TRBV12-4 TGTGCCACAGGGTTTTCTCAGCCCCAGCATTTT CATGFSQPQHF
many TRBD1 TRBJ1-1 TRBV10-3 TGTGCCATCAGTGAGTACAGGGGGACCACTGAAGCTTTCTTT CAISEYRGTTEAFF
few TRBD2 TRBJ2-4 TRBV29-1 TGCAGCGTCGTCACGGGACTAGCGGTGAGGGACATTCAGTACTTC CSVVTGLAVRDIQYF
many - TRBJ1-5 TRBV9 TGTGCCAGCAGCTTGACACCTTATAGCAATCAGCCCCAGCATTTT CASSLTPYSNQPQHF
many TRBD1 TRBJ2-2 TRBV5-1 TGCGCCAGCAGCAGGGGACAGTCCACCGGGGAGCTGTTTTTT CASSRGQSTGELFF
many TRBD2 TRBJ2-5 TRBV5-1 TGCGCCAGCAGCTTGGCGACTAGCGGGGGGGCCGGCGGGACCCAGTACTTC CASSLATSGGAGGTQYF
- - TRBJ2-5 TRBV6-2/TRBV6-3 TGTGCCAGCAGCCGTATTACGATCGAGACCCAGTACTTC CASSRITIETQYF
many - TRBJ2-5 TRBV5-1 TGCGCCAGCAAGGTGTCAGGGGAACATAAGACCCAGTACTTC CASKVSGEHKTQYF
many TRBD2 TRBJ2-1 TRBV18 TGTGCCAGCTCACCAAGCGGGAGGATTTACAATGAGCAGTTCTTC CASSPSGRIYNEQFF
few - TRBJ2-7 TRBV29-1 TGCAGCGTTGAAGATCGTCAGGGGATCGAGCAGTACTTC CSVEDRQGIEQYF
- - TRBJ2-7 TRBV30 TGTGCCTGGAGAGGGAGATATATTGGTTACGAGCAGTACTTC CAWRGRYIGYEQYF
- - TRBJ1-5 TRBV24-1 TGTGCCACCAGTGATACAGGGAATAGCAATCAGCCCCAGCATTTT CATSDTGNSNQPQHF
many TRBD1 TRBJ1-1 TRBV18 TGTGCCAGCTCACCGGGACAGGCCTTAACTGAAGCTTTCTTT CASSPGQALTEAFF
many TRBD1 TRBJ2-7 TRBV7-2 TGTGCCAGCAGCCCAACTGGGGGGACAGGGATGGGCGAGCAGTACTTC CASSPTGGTGMGEQYF
few - TRBJ2-7 TRBV20-1 TGCAGTGCTAGAAAAGACGGACGGTACGAGCAGTACTTC CSARKDGRYEQYF
few - TRBJ1-6 TRBV6-2/TRBV6-3 TGTGCCAGCAGTAAGATCAGGGGCGTCAAAAATTCACCCCTCCACTTT CASSKIRGVKNSPLHF
many - TRBJ1-4 TRBV10-3 TGTGCCATCAGTGAAGGGGGGGCGTCCGAAAAACTGTTTTTT CAISEGGASEKLFF
many - TRBJ2-3 TRBV7-2 TGTGCCAGCAGCTCGGAGGCGAGAGACACAGATACGCAGTATTTT CASSSEARDTDTQYF
many - TRBJ2-2 TRBV5-5 TGTGCCAGCAGCTTGAGTCTGTCAGGGCTTTCTGTGGAGCTGTTTTTT CASSLSLSGLSVELFF
few TRBD2 TRBJ2-2 TRBV20-1 TGCAGTGCTAGAACCCTAGCGGTCGGGGAGCTGTTTTTT CSARTLAVGELFF
many TRBD2 TRBJ2-7 TRBV20-1 TGCAGTGCTAGTCCGACTAGCGACTACTACGAGCAGTACTTC CSASPTSDYYEQYF
- TRBD1 TRBJ2-1 TRBV20-1 TGCAGGGCGGACAGGGACAATGAGCAGTTCTTC CRADRDNEQFF
- - TRBJ2-7 TRBV20-1 TGCAGTGCTAGACCTAAAGTAGGGGCCAACTCCTACGAGCAGTACTTC CSARPKVGANSYEQYF
many - TRBJ2-1 TRBV29-1 TGCAGCGTTGGGGGCAGGGGGGTCAATGAGCAGTTCTTC CSVGGRGVNEQFF
- - TRBJ1-1 TRBV6-5 TGTGCCAGCAGTTACTCGTTTTCAGGGCCCACTGAAGCTTTCTTT CASSYSFSGPTEAFF
many - TRBJ2-3 TRBV20-1 TGCAGTGCTAGAGACTCTAGCACAGATACGCAGTATTTT CSARDSSTDTQYF
- TRBD1 TRBJ2-5 TRBV5-6 TGTGCCAGCAGCTTGGCAGTCGGGGACAGGGGGGAGACCCAGTACTTC CASSLAVGDRGETQYF
many - TRBJ2-7 TRBV29-1 TGCAGCGTTTTCTATAGGGCAGGGTCGTCCTACGAGCAGTACTTC CSVFYRAGSSYEQYF